A selection of T cell receptor beta chains follows, all from one sample in a study of human T cells and chemical hapten exposure. TCRdb ran MiXCR on the RACE reads and lists one entry per CDR3 protein. The table has tens of thousands of distinct CDR3 sequences, over 7.5% seen once. This sample comprised whole blood, obtained in connection with sensitization to the hapten diphenylcyclopropenone (DPC). These receptor sequences come from a middle-aged man with alopecia areata. Some clones in this sample may be carry-over from other donors' samples. Both conserved end residues are part of each CDR3. A D gene is named only where the DNA matches it firmly. Rows may omit the clone size; those that give it use once, few, many or a size class.

>NA|TRBJ2-2|TRBV10-3|TRBD2|15
CAITTGTSGTGELFF
TGTGCCATCACCACCGGGACTAGCGGGACCGGGGAGCTGTTTTTT
>NA|TRBJ1-4|TRBV9|NA|15
CASSVDSATNEKLFF
TGTGCCAGCAGCGTAGATTCTGCAACTAATGAAAAACTGTTTTTT
>many|TRBJ2-7|TRBV7-2|NA|13
CASSSRRAYEQYF
TGTGCCAGCAGCTCCCGGAGGGCCTACGAGCAGTACTTC
>NA|TRBJ2-1|TRBV5-4|TRBD2|16
CASSSVTSGRAGEQFF
TGTGCCAGCAGCTCAGTTACTAGCGGGAGGGCCGGTGAGCAGTTCTTC
>NA|TRBJ2-1|TRBV5-1|NA|14
CASGRDLSFDEQFF
TGCGCCAGCGGACGCGACCTCTCGTTCGATGAGCAGTTCTTC
>NA|TRBJ1-4|TRBV24-1|NA|14
CATSGGGNNEKLFF
TGTGCCACCTCCGGGGGGGGCAATAATGAAAAACTGTTTTTT
>NA|TRBJ1-5|TRBV29-1|TRBD1|14
CSVAGQGAQQPQHF
TGCAGCGTGGCGGGACAGGGGGCACAGCAGCCCCAGCATTTT
>many|TRBJ2-5|TRBV6-6|NA|14
CASAGSGDQETQYF
TGTGCCAGCGCGGGCTCCGGGGACCAAGAGACCCAGTACTTC
>many|TRBJ2-2|TRBV9|NA|14
CASSRRADTGELFF
TGTGCCAGCAGCAGGCGGGCCGACACCGGGGAGCTGTTTTTT
>few|TRBJ1-2|TRBV6-5|TRBD1|17
CASSYGPGQTALYGYTF
TGTGCCAGCAGTTACGGACCGGGACAGACTGCCCTCTATGGCTACACCTTC
>many|TRBJ1-1|TRBV5-8|NA|14
CASSLELMNTEAFF
TGTGCCAGCAGCTTGGAATTAATGAACACTGAAGCTTTCTTT
>few|TRBJ2-1|TRBV7-3|TRBD2|16
CASSLTWLAGMNEQFF
TGTGCCAGCAGCTTAACGTGGCTAGCGGGAATGAATGAGCAGTTCTTC
>many|TRBJ2-7|TRBV19|TRBD2|14
CASSIGGRPYEQYF
TGTGCCAGTAGTATAGGCGGGAGGCCCTACGAGCAGTACTTC
>many|TRBJ1-1|TRBV28|TRBD1|17
CASSLPYPPTGRTEAFF
TGTGCCAGCAGTTTACCCTACCCCCCGACAGGGCGAACTGAAGCTTTCTTT
>many|TRBJ2-2|TRBV6-6|NA|17
CASSFPPFLINTGELFF
TGTGCCAGCAGTTTCCCTCCCTTTTTGATCAACACCGGGGAGCTGTTTTTT
>many|TRBJ1-2|TRBV20-1|NA|11
CSARGSYGYTF
TGCAGTGCTAGGGGGTCCTATGGCTACACCTTC
>many|TRBJ2-5|TRBV7-8|TRBD2|16
CASSLPLAGGKETQYF
TGTGCCAGCAGCTTGCCGCTAGCGGGAGGGAAAGAGACCCAGTACTTC
>many|TRBJ1-1|TRBV11-2|NA|14
CASSSKGVGAEAFF
TGTGCCAGCAGCTCTAAGGGGGTTGGAGCTGAAGCTTTCTTT
>medium-sized|TRBJ2-7|TRBV27|NA|15
CASSLSGGPSYEQYF
TGTGCCAGCAGTTTATCGGGCGGGCCCTCCTACGAGCAGTACTTC
>NA|TRBJ2-7|TRBV6-2/TRBV6-3|NA|13
CASSPGHSYEQYF
TGTGCCAGCAGCCCGGGGCACTCCTACGAGCAGTACTTC
>many|TRBJ2-3|TRBV20-1|TRBD2|13
CSARSGITDTQYF
TGCAGTGCTAGAAGCGGGATCACAGATACGCAGTATTTT
>many|TRBJ2-1|TRBV28|NA|14
CATFPGLIIYEQFF
TGTGCCACCTTCCCGGGACTTATTATCTATGAGCAGTTCTTC
>many|TRBJ2-4|TRBV28|TRBD1|13
CASRVGTENIQYF
TGTGCCAGCAGAGTAGGGACAGAAAACATTCAGTACTTC
>NA|TRBJ1-5|TRBV20-1|NA|16
CSARDGALGPVQPQHF
TGCAGTGCTAGAGATGGTGCGTTGGGACCGGTGCAGCCCCAGCATTTT
>many|TRBJ2-1|TRBV28|NA|16
CASSPRGGSSYNEQFF
TGTGCCAGCAGTCCCCGGGGCGGCAGCTCCTACAATGAGCAGTTCTTC
>many|TRBJ2-2|TRBV5-1|NA|15
CASRSDFTNTGELFF
TGCGCCAGCAGATCCGACTTCACTAACACCGGGGAGCTGTTTTTT
>NA|TRBJ2-7|TRBV6-2/TRBV6-3|TRBD2|15
CASSSLTSGRTRLYF
TGTGCCAGCAGTTCCTTGACTAGCGGGAGAACTCGGCTGTACTTC
>NA|TRBJ2-7|TRBV20-1|TRBD2|16
CSARRTSGRGTYEQYF
TGCAGTGCTAGAAGGACTAGCGGGAGAGGAACCTACGAGCAGTACTTC
>few|TRBJ1-6|TRBV29-1|NA|13
CSAKSSYNSPLHF
TGCAGCGCCAAGAGCTCCTATAATTCACCCCTCCACTTT